The entry that follows covers one T cell receptor (beta chain) sequence. CDR1 SGHTA and CDR2 FQGTGA come from the germline V gene. The germline V and J ends were trimmed by 4 bases and 1 base, with 13 bases remaining between them. This CDR3 has 15 amino acids. Sequenced by immunoSEQ multiplex PCR; TCRdb stores in-frame clones only, minus some. The sample holds approximately 240,000 clones, 65% to 80% seen once. The sample is drawn from a study of blood T cell repertoires in COVID-19. This receptor was taken from a middle-aged woman with active or convalescent COVID-19. The sample taken for sequencing was peripheral blood. The V call is TRBV7-3, the J call TRBJ1-1; maybe TRBD1 (5 bases). The CDR3: CASSWGGVGNTEAFF. The CDR3 region has the DNA TGTGCCAGCAGCTGGGGCGGGGTCGGGAACACTGAAGCTTTCTTT.